There are a few counts of the clone carrying this T cell receptor (beta chain). Its antigen is currently unknown. The sample comes from a study of blood T cells in healthy people across ages. Broader study findings: Per million T cells, TCR beta diversity dropped roughly linearly as age increased. PBMCs left unsorted prevented a conclusive naive versus antigen-experienced comparison.

The V gene's germline CDR1 is SGDLS and CDR2 YYNGEE. This CDR3 comprises 16 residues. V gave up 4 bases and J gave up 3 bases; unmatched junction bases: 10. Together with a sample-barcoded 5' primer, a J-beta primer mix was included in a second PCR lasting about 7 to 11 cycles. A template-switch adaptor containing 12 random nucleotides labeled each cDNA molecule. TCRdb reprocessed the 5' RACE reads with MiXCR, giving one entry per CDR3 protein. This sample has approximately 800,000 distinct CDR3 sequences, with under 80% found just once. This chain joins TRBV9 and TRBJ2-3; the match to TRBD2 covers 8 bases. The source of this sequence is a man aged 25 to 40 in good health. The sequenced material came from blood. The CDR3 region has the DNA TGTGCCAGCAGCAGTCCAACGGGGGGGCCGACAGATACGCAGTATTTT. It codes for CASSSPTGGPTDTQYF.